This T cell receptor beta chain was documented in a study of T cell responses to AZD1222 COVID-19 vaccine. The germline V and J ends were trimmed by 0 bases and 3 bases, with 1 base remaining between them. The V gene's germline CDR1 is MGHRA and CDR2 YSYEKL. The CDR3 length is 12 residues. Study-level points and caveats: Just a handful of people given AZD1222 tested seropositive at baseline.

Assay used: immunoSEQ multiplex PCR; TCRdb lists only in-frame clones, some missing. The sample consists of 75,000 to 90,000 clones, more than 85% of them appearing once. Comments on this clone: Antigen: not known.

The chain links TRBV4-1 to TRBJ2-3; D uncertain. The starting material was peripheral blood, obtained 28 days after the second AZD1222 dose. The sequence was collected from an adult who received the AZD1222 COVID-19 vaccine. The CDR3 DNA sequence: TGCGCCAGCAGCCAAGAGACAGATACGCAGTATTTT. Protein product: CASSQETDTQYF.